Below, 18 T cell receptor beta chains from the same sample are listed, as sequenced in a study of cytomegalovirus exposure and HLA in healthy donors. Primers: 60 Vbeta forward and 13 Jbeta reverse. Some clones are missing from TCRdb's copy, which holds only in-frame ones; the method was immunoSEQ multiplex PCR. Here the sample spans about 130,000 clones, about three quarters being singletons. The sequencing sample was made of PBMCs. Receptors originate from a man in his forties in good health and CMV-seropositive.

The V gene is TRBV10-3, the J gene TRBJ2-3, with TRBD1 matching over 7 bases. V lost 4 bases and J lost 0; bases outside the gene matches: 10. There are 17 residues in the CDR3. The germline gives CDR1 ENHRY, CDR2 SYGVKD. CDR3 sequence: CAISGRGRQGSTDTQYF. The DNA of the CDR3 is TGTGCCATCAGTGGCCGGGGAAGACAGGGAAGCACAGATACGCAGTATTTT.

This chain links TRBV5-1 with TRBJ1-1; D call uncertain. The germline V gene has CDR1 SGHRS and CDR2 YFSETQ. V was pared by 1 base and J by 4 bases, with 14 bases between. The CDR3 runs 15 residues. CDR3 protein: CASSLLRSPGTEAFF. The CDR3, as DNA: TGCGCCAGCAGCTTGCTACGATCCCCGGGCACTGAAGCTTTCTTT.

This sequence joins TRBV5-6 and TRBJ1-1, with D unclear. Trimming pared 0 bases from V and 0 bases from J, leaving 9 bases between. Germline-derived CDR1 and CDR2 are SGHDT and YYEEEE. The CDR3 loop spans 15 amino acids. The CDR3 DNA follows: TGTGCCAGCAGCTTGGCTGGCACCATGAACACTGAAGCTTTCTTT. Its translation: CASSLAGTMNTEAFF.

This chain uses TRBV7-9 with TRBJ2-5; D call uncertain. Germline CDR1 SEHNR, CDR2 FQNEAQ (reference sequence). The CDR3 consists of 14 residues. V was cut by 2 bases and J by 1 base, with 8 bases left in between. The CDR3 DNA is TGTGCCAGCAGCTTAACCCTACCCCAAGAGACCCAGTACTTC. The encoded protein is CASSLTLPQETQYF.

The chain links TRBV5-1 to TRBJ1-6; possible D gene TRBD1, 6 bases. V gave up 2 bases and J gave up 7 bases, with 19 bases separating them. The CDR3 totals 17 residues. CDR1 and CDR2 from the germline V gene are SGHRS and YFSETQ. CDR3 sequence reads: CASSFDGTPMPNSPLHF. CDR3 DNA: TGCGCCAGCAGCTTCGACGGGACACCCATGCCGAATTCACCCCTCCACTTT.

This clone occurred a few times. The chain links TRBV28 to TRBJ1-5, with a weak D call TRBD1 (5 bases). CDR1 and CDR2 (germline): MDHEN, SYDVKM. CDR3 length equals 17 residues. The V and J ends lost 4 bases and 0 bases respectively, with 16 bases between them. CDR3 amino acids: CASSSRAGTNSNQPQHF. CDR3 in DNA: TGTGCCAGCAGTTCAAGAGCGGGGACGAATAGCAATCAGCCCCAGCATTTT.

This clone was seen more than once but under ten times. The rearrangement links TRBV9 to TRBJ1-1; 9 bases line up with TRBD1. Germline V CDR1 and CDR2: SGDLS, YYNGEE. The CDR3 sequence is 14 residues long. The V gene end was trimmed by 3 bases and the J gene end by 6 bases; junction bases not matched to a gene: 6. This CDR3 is CASSALQGAAEAFF. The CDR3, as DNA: TGTGCCAGCAGCGCGTTACAGGGGGCTGCTGAAGCTTTCTTT.

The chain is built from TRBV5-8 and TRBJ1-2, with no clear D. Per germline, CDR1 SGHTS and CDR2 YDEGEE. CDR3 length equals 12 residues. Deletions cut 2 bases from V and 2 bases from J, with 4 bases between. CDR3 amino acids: CASSLQNYGYTF. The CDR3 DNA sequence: TGTGCCAGCAGCTTACAGAACTATGGCTACACCTTC.

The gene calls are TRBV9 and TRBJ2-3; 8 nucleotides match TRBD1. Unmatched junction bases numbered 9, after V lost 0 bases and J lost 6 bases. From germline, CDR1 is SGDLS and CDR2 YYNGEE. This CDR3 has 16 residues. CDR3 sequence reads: CASSVVGQGAGDTQYF. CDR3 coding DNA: TGTGCCAGCAGCGTAGTGGGCCAGGGGGCGGGGGATACGCAGTATTTT.

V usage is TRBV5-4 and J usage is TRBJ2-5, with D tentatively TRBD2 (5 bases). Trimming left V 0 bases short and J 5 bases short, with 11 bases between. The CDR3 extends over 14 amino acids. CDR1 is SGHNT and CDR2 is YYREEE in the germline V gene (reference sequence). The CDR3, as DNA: TGTGCCAGCAGCTTGGCCGGTGGGAGTGAGACCCAGTACTTC. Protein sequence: CASSLAGGSETQYF.

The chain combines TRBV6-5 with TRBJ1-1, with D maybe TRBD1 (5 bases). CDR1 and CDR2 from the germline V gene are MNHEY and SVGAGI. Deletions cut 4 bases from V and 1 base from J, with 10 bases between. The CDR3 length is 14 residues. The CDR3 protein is CASSLDTRNTEAFF. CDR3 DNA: TGTGCCAGCAGTTTGGACACAAGGAACACTGAAGCTTTCTTT.

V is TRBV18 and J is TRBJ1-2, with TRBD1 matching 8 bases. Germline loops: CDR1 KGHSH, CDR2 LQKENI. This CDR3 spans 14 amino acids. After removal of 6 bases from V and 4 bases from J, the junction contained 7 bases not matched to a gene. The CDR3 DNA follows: TGTGCCAGCTCTCCCGGGACAGGAGTCTATGGCTACACCTTC. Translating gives CASSPGTGVYGYTF.

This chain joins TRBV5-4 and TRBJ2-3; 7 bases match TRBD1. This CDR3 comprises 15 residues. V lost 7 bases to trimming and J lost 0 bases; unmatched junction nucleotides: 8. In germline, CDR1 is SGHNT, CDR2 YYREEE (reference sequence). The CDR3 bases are TGTGCCAGCCAGGGACAGCCACTGAGCACAGATACGCAGTATTTT. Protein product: CASQGQPLSTDTQYF.

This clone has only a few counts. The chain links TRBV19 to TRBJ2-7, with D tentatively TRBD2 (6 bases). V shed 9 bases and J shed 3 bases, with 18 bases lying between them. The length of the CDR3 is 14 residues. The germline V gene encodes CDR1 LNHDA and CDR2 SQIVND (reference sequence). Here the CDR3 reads CASGGGIGDYEQYF. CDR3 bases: TGTGCCAGCGGGGGTGGTATAGGTGACTACGAGCAGTACTTC.

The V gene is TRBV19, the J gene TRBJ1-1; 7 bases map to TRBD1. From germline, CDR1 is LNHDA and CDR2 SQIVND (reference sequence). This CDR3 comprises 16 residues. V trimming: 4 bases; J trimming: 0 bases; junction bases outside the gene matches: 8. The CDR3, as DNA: TGTGCCAGTAGTACCCCGGGACAGAGCATGAACACTGAAGCTTTCTTT. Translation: CASSTPGQSMNTEAFF.

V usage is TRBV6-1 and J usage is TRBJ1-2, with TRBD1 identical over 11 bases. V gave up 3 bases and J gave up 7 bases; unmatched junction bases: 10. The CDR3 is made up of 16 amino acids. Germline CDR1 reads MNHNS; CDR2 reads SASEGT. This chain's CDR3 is CASSEGTGGVRGGYTF. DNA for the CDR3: TGTGCCAGCAGTGAGGGGACAGGGGGAGTTCGAGGTGGCTACACCTTC.

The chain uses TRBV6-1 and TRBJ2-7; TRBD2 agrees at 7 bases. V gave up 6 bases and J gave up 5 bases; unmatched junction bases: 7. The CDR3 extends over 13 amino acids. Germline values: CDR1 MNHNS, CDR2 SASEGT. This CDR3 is CASSPPGGNEQYF. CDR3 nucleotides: TGTGCCAGCAGCCCGCCCGGGGGGAACGAGCAGTACTTC.

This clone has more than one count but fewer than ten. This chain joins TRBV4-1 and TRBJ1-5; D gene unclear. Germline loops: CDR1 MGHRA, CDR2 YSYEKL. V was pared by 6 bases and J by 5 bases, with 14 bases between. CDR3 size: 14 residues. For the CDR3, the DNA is TGCGCCAGCAGTAGATTAAGAGACTATCAGCCCCAGCATTTT. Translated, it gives CASSRLRDYQPQHF.